These T cell receptor beta chains were read from a single sample in a study of blood T cell repertoires in COVID-19. Measured with immunoSEQ multiplex PCR; TCRdb has only the in-frame clones, and not every one. The table has approximately 250,000 clones, around nine tenths seen once. What was sequenced was peripheral blood. The source of these receptors is a man aged 35 to 55 with active or convalescent COVID-19. The CDR3 runs from the conserved cysteine through the conserved F or W. A D gene is named only where the DNA matches it firmly. Part of the rows lack a size; the others show once, few, many or a class for expanded clones.

clone size: .
J gene: TRBJ2-1
V gene: TRBV18
D gene: .
CDR3 DNA: TGTGCCAGCTCACCGGGGAGTGGGCTCTACAATGAGCAGTTCTTC
CDR3 protein: CASSPGSGLYNEQFF

clone size: .
J gene: TRBJ2-7
V gene: TRBV6-1
D gene: .
CDR3 DNA: TGTGCCAGCAGTGAGGCAGGGAGGCCCTACGAGCAGTACTTC
CDR3 protein: CASSEAGRPYEQYF

clone size: .
J gene: TRBJ2-3
V gene: TRBV5-1
D gene: TRBD2
CDR3 DNA: TGCGCCAGCAGACTAGCGGGAACCACAGATACGCAGTATTTT
CDR3 protein: CASRLAGTTDTQYF

clone size: .
J gene: TRBJ1-1
V gene: TRBV4-1
D gene: .
CDR3 DNA: TGCGCCAGCAGCCAAGATACCGGGGACACTGAAGCTTTCTTT
CDR3 protein: CASSQDTGDTEAFF

clone size: .
J gene: TRBJ2-1
V gene: TRBV7-6
D gene: .
CDR3 DNA: TGTGCCAGCAGCTTAGCAGCCCAGGGAAACAATGAGCAGTTCTTC
CDR3 protein: CASSLAAQGNNEQFF

clone size: .
J gene: TRBJ1-6
V gene: TRBV10-3
D gene: .
CDR3 DNA: TGTGCCATCTCGGGGATCAGCTCACCCCTCCACTTT
CDR3 protein: CAISGISSPLHF

clone size: .
J gene: TRBJ1-1
V gene: TRBV11-2
D gene: .
CDR3 DNA: TGTGCCAGCAGCTTAGTGGCAGGGTTTGAGAACACTGAAGCTTTCTTT
CDR3 protein: CASSLVAGFENTEAFF

clone size: few
J gene: TRBJ1-6
V gene: TRBV25-1
D gene: .
CDR3 DNA: TGTGCCAGCAGTGAATACGGGGTAGGCAATTCACCCCTCCACTTT
CDR3 protein: CASSEYGVGNSPLHF

clone size: .
J gene: TRBJ2-7
V gene: TRBV5-1
D gene: TRBD2
CDR3 DNA: TGCGCCAGCAGCTTGGCGGGGGGGCCCCACGAGCAGTACTTC
CDR3 protein: CASSLAGGPHEQYF

clone size: .
J gene: TRBJ1-6
V gene: TRBV19
D gene: TRBD1
CDR3 DNA: TGTGCCAGTAGTACTAAGGGACAGGGGGATTCACCCCTCCACTTT
CDR3 protein: CASSTKGQGDSPLHF

clone size: few
J gene: TRBJ1-6
V gene: TRBV5-1
D gene: TRBD1
CDR3 DNA: TGCGCCAGCAGCTTCGGGACAGACCATTCACCCCTCCACTTT
CDR3 protein: CASSFGTDHSPLHF

clone size: .
J gene: TRBJ1-1
V gene: TRBV24-1
D gene: .
CDR3 DNA: TGTGCCACCAAGGGAGGGCGAGATGAAGCTTTCTTT
CDR3 protein: CATKGGRDEAFF

clone size: .
J gene: TRBJ1-5
V gene: TRBV6-5
D gene: .
CDR3 DNA: TGTGCCAGCTCCCGTGATGGGGGCGGGCAGCCCCAGCATTTT
CDR3 protein: CASSRDGGGQPQHF

clone size: .
J gene: TRBJ1-2
V gene: TRBV6-5
D gene: .
CDR3 DNA: TGTGCCAGCAGTTACGACGGCGGGGGTGGCTACACCTTC
CDR3 protein: CASSYDGGGGYTF

clone size: .
J gene: TRBJ2-1
V gene: TRBV6-5
D gene: .
CDR3 DNA: TGTGCCAGCAGTTACGAGCGAGCGTCCTACAATGAGCAGTTCTTC
CDR3 protein: CASSYERASYNEQFF

clone size: .
J gene: TRBJ2-3
V gene: TRBV11-3
D gene: TRBD2
CDR3 DNA: TGTGCCAGCAGCTCTCGTTGGACTAGCGGGAGATCCGATACGCAGTATTTT
CDR3 protein: CASSSRWTSGRSDTQYF

clone size: .
J gene: TRBJ2-1
V gene: TRBV29-1
D gene: TRBD2
CDR3 DNA: TGCAGCGTTGAGTATGGTAGCGGGGGTGGGGAGCAGTTCTTC
CDR3 protein: CSVEYGSGGGEQFF

clone size: .
J gene: TRBJ1-2
V gene: TRBV7-9
D gene: .
CDR3 DNA: TGTGCCAGCAGCCCTAGGAGTGGGGGCTCCGATGGCTACACCTTC
CDR3 protein: CASSPRSGGSDGYTF

clone size: .
J gene: TRBJ2-3
V gene: TRBV5-5
D gene: TRBD1
CDR3 DNA: TGTGCCAGCAGTTCCCGACAGGGTCAAGATACGCAGTATTTT
CDR3 protein: CASSSRQGQDTQYF

clone size: .
J gene: TRBJ2-5
V gene: TRBV6-5
D gene: TRBD2
CDR3 DNA: TGTGCCAGCAGTCCACGGGAAGCGGGGCAAGAGACCCAGTACTTC
CDR3 protein: CASSPREAGQETQYF

clone size: few
J gene: TRBJ1-3
V gene: TRBV5-1
D gene: TRBD1
CDR3 DNA: TGCGCCAGCAGCTTGCATCAGGGGGCGACTGGAAACACCATATATTTT
CDR3 protein: CASSLHQGATGNTIYF

clone size: once
J gene: TRBJ2-5
V gene: TRBV27
D gene: TRBD1
CDR3 DNA: TGTGCCACCAGACGGACAGGGTGGGAGACCCAGTACTTC
CDR3 protein: CATRRTGWETQYF

clone size: .
J gene: TRBJ2-5
V gene: TRBV9
D gene: .
CDR3 DNA: TGTGCCAGCAGCGTAGTTACGGGGGAGACCCAGTACTTC
CDR3 protein: CASSVVTGETQYF

clone size: few
J gene: TRBJ1-5
V gene: TRBV19
D gene: TRBD1
CDR3 DNA: TGTGCCAGTAGTGAAGGACAGGGATGGCAGCCCCAGCATTTT
CDR3 protein: CASSEGQGWQPQHF

clone size: .
J gene: TRBJ2-5
V gene: TRBV5-1
D gene: TRBD2
CDR3 DNA: TGCGCCAGCAGAGCCGGACTAGCGGGGCAAGAGACCCAGTACTTC
CDR3 protein: CASRAGLAGQETQYF

clone size: once
J gene: TRBJ2-6
V gene: TRBV11-2
D gene: .
CDR3 DNA: TGTGCCAGCAGCTCTGAGGGCTCTGGGGCCAACGTCCTGACTTTC
CDR3 protein: CASSSEGSGANVLTF

clone size: .
J gene: TRBJ1-6
V gene: TRBV27
D gene: TRBD1
CDR3 DNA: TGTGCCAGCACCGACGGGACAGATAATTCACCCCTCCACTTT
CDR3 protein: CASTDGTDNSPLHF

clone size: .
J gene: TRBJ2-3
V gene: TRBV9
D gene: .
CDR3 DNA: TGTGCCAGCAGCGTAGCGGCAGGGAGCACAGATACGCAGTATTTT
CDR3 protein: CASSVAAGSTDTQYF

clone size: .
J gene: TRBJ1-2
V gene: TRBV6-6
D gene: .
CDR3 DNA: TGTGCCAGCAGTTACTCATCAGGGGCTGGTGGCTACACCTTC
CDR3 protein: CASSYSSGAGGYTF

clone size: .
J gene: TRBJ1-4
V gene: TRBV28
D gene: .
CDR3 DNA: TGTGCAACACAAAAGAGGTGGGCAACTAATGAAAAACTGTTTTTT
CDR3 protein: CATQKRWATNEKLFF

clone size: .
J gene: TRBJ1-1
V gene: TRBV29-1
D gene: .
CDR3 DNA: TGCAGCGTTGAGGTTTTAGACACTGAAGCTTTCTTT
CDR3 protein: CSVEVLDTEAFF

clone size: .
J gene: TRBJ2-3
V gene: TRBV2
D gene: .
CDR3 DNA: TGTGCCAGCACCCTAGAGAACACAGATACGCAGTATTTT
CDR3 protein: CASTLENTDTQYF

clone size: .
J gene: TRBJ2-7
V gene: TRBV7-9
D gene: .
CDR3 DNA: TGTGCCAGCAGCTTAGTCCCGGGGTTCGACGAGCAGTACTTC
CDR3 protein: CASSLVPGFDEQYF

clone size: .
J gene: TRBJ1-5
V gene: TRBV6-5
D gene: .
CDR3 DNA: TGTGCCAGCTCCCCCGGTCGGGACTTTTATCAGCCCCAGCATTTT
CDR3 protein: CASSPGRDFYQPQHF

clone size: few
J gene: TRBJ2-7
V gene: TRBV5-1
D gene: TRBD2
CDR3 DNA: TGCGCCAGCAGCTATACACTAGCGGGGAGCTCGTACGAGCAGTACTTC
CDR3 protein: CASSYTLAGSSYEQYF

clone size: .
J gene: TRBJ1-5
V gene: TRBV3-1/TRBV3-2
D gene: .
CDR3 DNA: TGTGCCAGCAGCCAAGAGGGAGGGAGCAATCAGCCCCAGCATTTT
CDR3 protein: CASSQEGGSNQPQHF

clone size: .
J gene: TRBJ2-3
V gene: TRBV10-3
D gene: .
CDR3 DNA: TGTGCCATCTCGCTCCCCGGGGTAGATACGCAGTATTTT
CDR3 protein: CAISLPGVDTQYF

clone size: .
J gene: TRBJ1-1
V gene: TRBV2
D gene: .
CDR3 DNA: TGTGCCAGCAGTGAGGCTCGGGACACTGAAGCTTTCTTT
CDR3 protein: CASSEARDTEAFF

clone size: .
J gene: TRBJ2-7
V gene: TRBV11-1
D gene: TRBD1
CDR3 DNA: TGTGCCAGCAGCCGGGGACAGGGAGCCTACGAGCAGTACTTC
CDR3 protein: CASSRGQGAYEQYF

clone size: .
J gene: TRBJ1-2
V gene: TRBV28
D gene: .
CDR3 DNA: TGTGCCAGCAGTTTAGGTCAGATATATGGCTACACCTTC
CDR3 protein: CASSLGQIYGYTF

clone size: few
J gene: TRBJ1-1
V gene: TRBV7-2
D gene: .
CDR3 DNA: TGTGCCAGCAGCTTATTGGTCGGGACCAGGGGAGTAGCTTTCTTT
CDR3 protein: CASSLLVGTRGVAFF

clone size: once
J gene: TRBJ2-4
V gene: TRBV3-1/TRBV3-2
D gene: .
CDR3 DNA: TGTGCCAGCAGCCAAGATAGGCGCAGGAATCAGTACTTC
CDR3 protein: CASSQDRRRNQYF

clone size: .
J gene: TRBJ2-4
V gene: TRBV6-5
D gene: .
CDR3 DNA: TGTGCCAGCAGATCCACAGGGTTAGCCAAAAACATTCAGTACTTC
CDR3 protein: CASRSTGLAKNIQYF

clone size: .
J gene: TRBJ1-2
V gene: TRBV29-1
D gene: .
CDR3 DNA: TGCAGCGTTACAGAGAACTATGGCTACACCTTC
CDR3 protein: CSVTENYGYTF

clone size: few
J gene: TRBJ1-6
V gene: TRBV19
D gene: TRBD1
CDR3 DNA: TGTGCCAGTGGAACGTGGGGACAGGGACTGATTAATTCACCCCTCCACTTT
CDR3 protein: CASGTWGQGLINSPLHF

clone size: .
J gene: TRBJ1-1
V gene: TRBV6-5
D gene: .
CDR3 DNA: TGTGCCAGCAGCCAGGACAGTGGATTGGAAGCTTTCTTT
CDR3 protein: CASSQDSGLEAFF

clone size: .
J gene: TRBJ2-3
V gene: TRBV3-1/TRBV3-2
D gene: TRBD2
CDR3 DNA: TGTGCCAGCAGCGTTAGCGGGGGGGCGTCAGATACGCAGTATTTT
CDR3 protein: CASSVSGGASDTQYF

clone size: .
J gene: TRBJ1-5
V gene: TRBV5-6
D gene: .
CDR3 DNA: TGTGCCAGCAGCTTGGAAGGGGATGGCAATCAGCCCCAGCATTTT
CDR3 protein: CASSLEGDGNQPQHF

clone size: .
J gene: TRBJ2-4
V gene: TRBV3-1/TRBV3-2
D gene: .
CDR3 DNA: TGTGCCAGCAGCTCCTCAGGGGTCTGGGCCAAAAACATTCAGTACTTC
CDR3 protein: CASSSSGVWAKNIQYF

clone size: .
J gene: TRBJ2-7
V gene: TRBV6-5
D gene: .
CDR3 DNA: TGTGCCAGCAGGCGACAGGACTACGAGCAGTACTTC
CDR3 protein: CASRRQDYEQYF

clone size: .
J gene: TRBJ1-4
V gene: TRBV11-3
D gene: .
CDR3 DNA: TGTGCCAGCAAGCGGGGCACGGATGAAAAACTGTTTTTT
CDR3 protein: CASKRGTDEKLFF

clone size: .
J gene: TRBJ2-7
V gene: TRBV12-3/TRBV12-4
D gene: TRBD1
CDR3 DNA: TGTGCCAGCAGTTCAACAGGGGGCGAGCAGTACTTC
CDR3 protein: CASSSTGGEQYF

clone size: .
J gene: TRBJ1-1
V gene: TRBV5-1
D gene: .
CDR3 DNA: TGCGCCAGCTCGGGAGCGGACGTGAACACTGAAGCTTTCTTT
CDR3 protein: CASSGADVNTEAFF

clone size: few
J gene: TRBJ1-5
V gene: TRBV24-1
D gene: TRBD1
CDR3 DNA: TGTGCCACCAGTGGAACAGGGGTAAATCAGCCCCAGCATTTT
CDR3 protein: CATSGTGVNQPQHF

clone size: .
J gene: TRBJ1-2
V gene: TRBV18
D gene: .
CDR3 DNA: TGTGCCAGCTCACCAGAAACAGTCCAGGGAGGTAACTATGGCTACACCTTC
CDR3 protein: CASSPETVQGGNYGYTF

clone size: .
J gene: TRBJ2-7
V gene: TRBV12-3/TRBV12-4
D gene: .
CDR3 DNA: TGTGCCAGCAGTTTAGGAACCGGGCAGTACTTC
CDR3 protein: CASSLGTGQYF

clone size: .
J gene: TRBJ2-7
V gene: TRBV9
D gene: .
CDR3 DNA: TGTGCCAGCAGCGTAGAGGCAGGGTCCTACGAGCAGTACTTC
CDR3 protein: CASSVEAGSYEQYF

clone size: .
J gene: TRBJ1-2
V gene: TRBV20-1
D gene: .
CDR3 DNA: TGCAGTGCTCAGCGGGACTATGGCTACACCTTC
CDR3 protein: CSAQRDYGYTF

clone size: .
J gene: TRBJ2-1
V gene: TRBV30
D gene: .
CDR3 DNA: TGTGCCTGGAGCCCCAGGGAATATGAGCAGTTCTTC
CDR3 protein: CAWSPREYEQFF